Sequencing of this TCR beta chain was carried out in a study of cytomegalovirus exposure and HLA in healthy donors. With 60 Vbeta and 13 Jbeta primers, the PCR was carried out. The assay was immunoSEQ multiplex PCR, and TCRdb's table has in-frame clones only and misses some. The table lists approximately 130,000 clones, approximately 75% of them singletons. With 3 bases removed from V and 3 bases from J, the gap between germline ends came to 11 bases. The CDR3 covers 14 residues. Germline values: CDR1 SGHTA, CDR2 FQGTGA. The table lists this clone with a few counts. Sequenced: PBMCs. The clonotype originates from a man in his forties in good health and CMV-seronegative. The V call is TRBV7-3, the J call TRBJ1-1; TRBD1 is a possible D gene (6 bases). CDR3 bases: TGTGCCAGCAGCTTGAACAGGGTCGACACTGAAGCTTTCTTT. It codes for CASSLNRVDTEAFF.